This record covers a single T cell receptor beta chain. An input of about 0.5 to 1 ug of RNA was subjected to reverse transcription using random hexamers. One entry per CDR3 protein, called by TCRdb with MiXCR from the immunoSEQ multiplex PCR reads. The data hold 150,000 to 200,000 distinct CDR3 sequences, with roughly 94% observed a single time. Negative isolation was used for CD8+ and CD4+ T cells and FACS enrichment for TEMRA cells. This sample is drawn from a study of CD8 T cells in Susac syndrome. This CDR3 comprises 14 residues. The V end lost 6 bases, the J end lost 0 bases, and 9 bases lay between the germline ends.

The chain carries TRBV12-3 or TRBV12-4 and TRBJ1-5, with D hard to call. The sequence derives from a human donor with multiple sclerosis. Source material: CD4+ T cells from PBMCs. CDR3 sequence: CASRIQSSNQPQHF. CDR3 bases: TGTGCCAGCAGAATACAGTCTAGCAATCAGCCCCAGCATTTT.